The clone carrying this TCR beta chain was counted once. The sample is drawn from a study of control samples from healthy donors and cancer patients. This CDR3 is built from 11 residues. Trimming left V 4 bases short and J 3 bases short, with 5 bases between. Germline CDR1 reads SGHDT; CDR2 reads YYEEEE. Measured with immunoSEQ multiplex PCR; TCRdb has only the in-frame clones, and not every one. In the table there are 150,000 to 200,000 clones, 80% to 90% of which are singletons. This chain connects TRBV5-6 to TRBJ2-7; D remains unclear. Sequencing was performed on blood. The TCR was taken from a man aged 18 to 29 in good health. CDR3 residues: CASSPGYEQYF. The CDR3 nucleotides read TGTGCCAGCAGCCCCGGCTACGAGCAGTACTTC.